This T cell receptor (beta chain) came from a study of blood T cell repertoires in COVID-19. Germline CDR1 and CDR2: SEHNR and FQNEAQ (reference sequence). Trimming took off 1 base at V and 6 bases at J, with 13 bases between the two ends. This CDR3 spans 16 amino acids. TCRdb keeps only in-frame clones here, not all; method: immunoSEQ multiplex PCR. The sample includes about 270,000 clones, under 90% of them seen just once. This sequence joins TRBV7-9 and TRBJ1-6; possible D gene TRBD1, 6 bases. The TCR was taken from a woman aged 18-30 years with acute or convalescent COVID-19. The sample consisted of peripheral blood. CDR3 residues: CASSLGVRGGNSPLHF. The CDR3 region has the DNA TGTGCCAGCAGCTTAGGCGTTAGAGGGGGTAATTCACCCCTCCACTTT. Supplemented by reference TRBV7-9 and TRBJ1-6, the full variable domain reads DTGVSQNPRHKITKRGQNVTFRCDPISEHNRLYWYRQTLGQGPEFLTYFQNEAQLEKSRLLSDRFSAERPKGSFSTLEIQRTEQGDSAMYLCASSLGVRGGNSPLHFGNGTRLTVT.